This T cell receptor (beta chain) stems from a study of CD8 T cells in ankylosing spondylitis (dated by TCRdb to 2016 to 2017). Study-level background: To find TCR variants linked to disease, the study profiled T cell receptor beta repertoires in ankylosing spondylitis patients and healthy donors. In total, the full study cohort was made up of 95 to 110 healthy donors and approximately 24 ankylosing spondylitis patients. Peripheral blood samples were taken, and synovial fluid was additionally collected from ankylosing spondylitis patients.

Overall results and qualifications from the work: Some TCR beta motif variants had previously been reported in synovial fluid and blood of reactive arthritis patients, which suggested common disease-initiation mechanisms. In peripheral blood, the disease-linked clones were found at relatively low frequencies and had a CD8+ phenotype. The disease-linked clones were reported to be significantly enriched in matched synovial fluid samples from ankylosing spondylitis patients. A TCR beta motif made up of several highly homologous amino acid variants appeared to be characteristic of blood from ankylosing spondylitis patients.

Data came from an Illumina HiSeq 2500. TCR beta libraries were prepared by quantitative 5'-RACE with molecular barcodes. The published analysis was carried out like this. To identify disease-linked TCR variants, a new computational method was used, one built on a probabilistic model of VDJ rearrangement. The public reads were quality trimmed at Q25 with fastp and then assembled into clones with MiXCR by TCRdb, keeping productive beta chains. Rows are combined by CDR3 protein, so each entry shows the most common genes and DNA. The V and J calls and clone size come from TCRdb's table, not from the authors' own analysis. The sample includes a few hundred thousand distinct CDR3 sequences, with less than 25% observed a single time. Roughly 3.4% of the sample goes to the ten largest clones. This clonotype was seen only a few times. Its cognate antigen has yet to be identified. Base qualities are not provided; no much larger clone lies one nucleotide away.

Source material: blood, either unsorted or a sorted T cell fraction (not recorded which). The clonotype comes from a female donor with ankylosing spondylitis or in good health (not recorded which).

The DNA sequence reads TGTGCCAGCAGCAGATTAGCGGTCTCCTACAATGAGCAGTTCTTC. Its protein product is CASSRLAVSYNEQFF. The sequence is built from TRBV5-5 and TRBJ2-1; the D segment could be TRBD2, given 6 matching bases. The germline V gene (reference sequence) yields SGHKS for CDR1 and YYEKEE for CDR2. V and J are truncated by 4 bases and 0 bases respectively, leaving an intervening sequence of 11 bases. Taken from cysteine to phenylalanine, the CDR3 has 15 residues. Only the CDR3 DNA is retained, 45 bases long and in frame from the first base.